This paragraph covers one TCR beta chain sequence. Its antigen is as yet unknown. The method was immunoSEQ multiplex PCR; TCRdb's version includes in-frame clones alone and lacks a portion of them. This sample carries some 77,000 clones, approximately 86% of them seen once, and the ten largest clones take more than 2%. This sample was included in a study of radiotherapy plus CTLA-4 blockade in lung cancer. Across the study: Among enrolled patients, 15% to 20% responded and less than 40% achieved disease control.

Study-wide findings and caveats: The authors reported that early blood T cell clone dynamics, with interferon-beta, best predicted response. Following radiotherapy plus ipilimumab, tumor-derived TCR clones expanded in the blood.

Germline CDR1 reads MNHNS; CDR2 reads SASEGT. This CDR3 is built from 14 residues. Unmatched junction bases numbered 13, after V lost 11 bases and J lost 4 bases. The study gave focal radiation plus ipilimumab CTLA-4 blockade to patients with chemo-refractory metastatic non-small-cell lung cancer. This specimen consisted of peripheral blood, obtained from a patient treated with radiotherapy plus ipilimumab. The receptor's source is a human donor with non-small cell lung cancer who had a partial response to radiotherapy plus ipilimumab. V is TRBV6-1 and J is TRBJ2-5; 7 bases fit TRBD1. In DNA, the CDR3 is TGTGCCCAAGGCCCAGGGGGTAGCATAGAGACCCAGTACTTC. Protein product: CAQGPGGSIETQYF.